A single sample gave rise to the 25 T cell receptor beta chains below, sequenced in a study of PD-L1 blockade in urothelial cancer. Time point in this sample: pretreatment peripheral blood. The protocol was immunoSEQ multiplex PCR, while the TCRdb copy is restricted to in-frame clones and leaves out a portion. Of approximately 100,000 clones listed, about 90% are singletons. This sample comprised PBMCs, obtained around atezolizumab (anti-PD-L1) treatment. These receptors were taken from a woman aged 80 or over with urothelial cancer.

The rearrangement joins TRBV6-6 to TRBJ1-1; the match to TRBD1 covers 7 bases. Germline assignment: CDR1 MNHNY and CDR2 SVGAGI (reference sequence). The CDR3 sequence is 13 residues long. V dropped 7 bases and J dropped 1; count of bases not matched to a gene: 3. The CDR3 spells CASKGAGNTEAFF. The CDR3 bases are TGTGCCAGCAAGGGGGCAGGGAACACTGAAGCTTTCTTT.

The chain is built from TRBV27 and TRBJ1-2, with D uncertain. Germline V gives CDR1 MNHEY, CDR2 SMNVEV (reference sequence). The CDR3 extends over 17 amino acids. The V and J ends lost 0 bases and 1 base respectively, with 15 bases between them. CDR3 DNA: TGTGCCAGCAGTTTATCGTTGAGAGCCCCGCTTAACTATGGCTACACCTTC. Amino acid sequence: CASSLSLRAPLNYGYTF.

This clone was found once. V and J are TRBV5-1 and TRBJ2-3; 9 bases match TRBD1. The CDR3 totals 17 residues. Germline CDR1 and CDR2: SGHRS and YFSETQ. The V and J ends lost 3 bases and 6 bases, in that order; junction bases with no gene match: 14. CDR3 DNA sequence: TGCGCCAGCAGCTGGGGGCTGTCGGGACAGGGAACGGATACGCAGTATTTT. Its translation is CASSWGLSGQGTDTQYF.

CDR3 amino acids: CAGGKQGSYNEQFF. In nucleotides, the CDR3 is TGTGCCGGGGGAAAACAGGGCTCCTACAATGAGCAGTTCTTC. V gene TRBV2 combines with J gene TRBJ2-1, with D possibly TRBD1 on 6 matching bases. Germline CDR1 is SNHLY and CDR2 is FYNNEI. V dropped 11 bases and J dropped 0 bases, with 14 bases sitting between them. The length of the CDR3 is 14 residues. The full variable domain, with the rest looked up from reference TRBV2 and TRBJ2-1, is EPEVTQTPSHQVTQMGQEVILRCVPISNHLYFYWYRQILGQKVEFLVSFYNNEISEKSEIFDDQFSVERPDGSNFTLKIRSTKLEDSAMYFCAGGKQGSYNEQFFGPGTRLTVL.

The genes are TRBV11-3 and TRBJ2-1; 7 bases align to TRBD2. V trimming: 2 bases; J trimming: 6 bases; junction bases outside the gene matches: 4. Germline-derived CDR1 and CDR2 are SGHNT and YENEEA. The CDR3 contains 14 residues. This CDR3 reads CASSLTSAVNEQFF. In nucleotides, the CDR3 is TGTGCCAGCAGCTTAACTAGCGCCGTCAATGAGCAGTTCTTC.

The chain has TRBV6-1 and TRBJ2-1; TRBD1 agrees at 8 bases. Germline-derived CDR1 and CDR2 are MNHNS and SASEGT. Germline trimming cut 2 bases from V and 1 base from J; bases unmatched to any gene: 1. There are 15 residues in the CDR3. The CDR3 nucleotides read TGTGCCAGCAGTGAAACAGGGGGATCCTACAATGAGCAGTTCTTC. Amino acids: CASSETGGSYNEQFF.

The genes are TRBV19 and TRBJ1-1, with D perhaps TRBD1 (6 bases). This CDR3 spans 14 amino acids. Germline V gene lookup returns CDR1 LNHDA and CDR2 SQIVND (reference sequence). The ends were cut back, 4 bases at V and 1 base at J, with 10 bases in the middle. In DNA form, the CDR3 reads TGTGCCAGTAGTACTTCACAGGGGAACACTGAAGCTTTCTTT. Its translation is CASSTSQGNTEAFF.

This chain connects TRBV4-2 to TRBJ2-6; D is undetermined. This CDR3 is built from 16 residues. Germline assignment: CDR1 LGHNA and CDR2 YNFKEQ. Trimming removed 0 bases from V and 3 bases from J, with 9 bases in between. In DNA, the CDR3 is TGTGCCAGCAGCCAAGATTTTTCGAGTGGGGCCAACGTCCTGACTTTC. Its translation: CASSQDFSSGANVLTF.

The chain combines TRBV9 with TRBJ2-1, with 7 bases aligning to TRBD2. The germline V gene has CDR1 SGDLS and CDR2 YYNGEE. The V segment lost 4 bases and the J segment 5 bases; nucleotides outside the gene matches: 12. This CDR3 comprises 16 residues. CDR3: CASSPTRLASDNEQFF. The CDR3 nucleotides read TGTGCCAGCAGCCCGACCCGACTAGCTTCTGACAATGAGCAGTTCTTC. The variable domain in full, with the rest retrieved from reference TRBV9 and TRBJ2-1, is DSGVTQTPKHLITATGQRVTLRCSPRSGDLSVYWYQQSLDQGLQFLIQYYNGEERAKGNILERFSAQQFPDLHSELNLSSLELGDSALYFCASSPTRLASDNEQFFGPGTRLTVL.

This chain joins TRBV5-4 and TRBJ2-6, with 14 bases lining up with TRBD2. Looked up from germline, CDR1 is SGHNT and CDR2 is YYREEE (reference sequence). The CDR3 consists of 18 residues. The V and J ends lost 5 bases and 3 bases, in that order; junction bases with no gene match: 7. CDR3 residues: CASRLGLAGDSGANVLTF. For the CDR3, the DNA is TGTGCCAGCAGACTGGGACTAGCGGGAGATAGTGGGGCCAACGTCCTGACTTTC.

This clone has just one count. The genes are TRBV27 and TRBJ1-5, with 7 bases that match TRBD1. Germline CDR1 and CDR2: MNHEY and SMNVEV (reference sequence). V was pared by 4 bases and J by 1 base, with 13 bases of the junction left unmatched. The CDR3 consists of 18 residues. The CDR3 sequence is CASSSLQGRWVSNQPQHF. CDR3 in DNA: TGTGCCAGCAGTTCCCTACAGGGGAGATGGGTGAGCAATCAGCCCCAGCATTTT.

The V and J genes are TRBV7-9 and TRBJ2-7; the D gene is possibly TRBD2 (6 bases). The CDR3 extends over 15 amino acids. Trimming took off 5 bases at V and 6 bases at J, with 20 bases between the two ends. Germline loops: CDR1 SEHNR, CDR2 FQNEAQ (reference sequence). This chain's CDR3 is CASSAAGGFFGEQYF. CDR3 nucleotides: TGTGCCAGCAGCGCCGCCGGGGGTTTTTTCGGCGAGCAGTACTTC.

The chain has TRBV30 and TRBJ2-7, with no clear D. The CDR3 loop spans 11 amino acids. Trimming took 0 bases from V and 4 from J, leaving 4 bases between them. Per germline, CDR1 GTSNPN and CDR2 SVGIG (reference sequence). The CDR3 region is CAWSVRYEQYF. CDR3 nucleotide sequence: TGTGCCTGGAGTGTGAGGTACGAGCAGTACTTC.

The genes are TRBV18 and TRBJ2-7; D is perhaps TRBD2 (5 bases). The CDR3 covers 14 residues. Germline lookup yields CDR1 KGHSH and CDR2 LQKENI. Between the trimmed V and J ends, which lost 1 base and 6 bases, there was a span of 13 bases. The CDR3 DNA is TGTGCCAGCTCACCACGCAGTGGACGGGGCGAGCAGTACTTC. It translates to CASSPRSGRGEQYF.

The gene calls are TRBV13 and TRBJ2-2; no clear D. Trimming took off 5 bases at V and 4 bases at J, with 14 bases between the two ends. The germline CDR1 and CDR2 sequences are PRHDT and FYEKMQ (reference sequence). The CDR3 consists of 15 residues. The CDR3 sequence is CASSRGGTLTGELFF. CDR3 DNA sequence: TGTGCCAGCAGCCGAGGTGGCACCCTCACCGGGGAGCTGTTTTTT.

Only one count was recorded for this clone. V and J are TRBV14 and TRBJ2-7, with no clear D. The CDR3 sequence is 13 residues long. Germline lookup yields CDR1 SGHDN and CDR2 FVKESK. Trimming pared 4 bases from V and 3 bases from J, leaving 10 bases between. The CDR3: CASSLASGYEQYF. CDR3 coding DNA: TGTGCCAGCAGCCTGGCCAGTGGCTACGAGCAGTACTTC.

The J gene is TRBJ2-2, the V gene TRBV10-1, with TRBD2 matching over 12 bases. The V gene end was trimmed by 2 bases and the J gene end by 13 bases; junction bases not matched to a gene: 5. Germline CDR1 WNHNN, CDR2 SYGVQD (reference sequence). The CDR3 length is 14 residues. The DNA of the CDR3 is TGCGCCAGCAGTGAGGCTAGCGGGAGGGAGACGCTGTTTTTT. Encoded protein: CASSEASGRETLFF.

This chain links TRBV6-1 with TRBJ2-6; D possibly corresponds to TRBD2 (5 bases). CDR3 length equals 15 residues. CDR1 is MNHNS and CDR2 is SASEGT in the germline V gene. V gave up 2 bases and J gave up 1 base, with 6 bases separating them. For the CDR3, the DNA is TGTGCCAGCAGTGAACCGGGGTCTGGGGCCAACGTCCTGACTTTC. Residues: CASSEPGSGANVLTF.

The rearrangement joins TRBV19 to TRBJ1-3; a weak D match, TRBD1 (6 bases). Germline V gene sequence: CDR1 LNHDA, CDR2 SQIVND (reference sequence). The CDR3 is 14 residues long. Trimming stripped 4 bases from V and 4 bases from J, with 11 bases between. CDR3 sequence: CASSTTGRGNTIYF. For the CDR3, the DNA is TGTGCCAGTAGTACCACAGGGAGAGGAAACACCATATATTTT.

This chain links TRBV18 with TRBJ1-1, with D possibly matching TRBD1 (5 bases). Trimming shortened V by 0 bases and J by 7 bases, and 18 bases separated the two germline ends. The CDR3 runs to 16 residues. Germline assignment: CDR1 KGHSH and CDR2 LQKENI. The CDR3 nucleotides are TGTGCCAGCTCACCACCTTTGGCCCTCGGGGGGAGTGAAGCTTTCTTT. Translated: CASSPPLALGGSEAFF.

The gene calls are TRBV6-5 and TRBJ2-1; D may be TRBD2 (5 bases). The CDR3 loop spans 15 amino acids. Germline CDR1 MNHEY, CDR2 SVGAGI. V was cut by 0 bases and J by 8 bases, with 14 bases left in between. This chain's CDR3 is CASSYSSSTGYEQFF. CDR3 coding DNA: TGTGCCAGCAGTTACTCGTCCTCGACGGGGTATGAGCAGTTCTTC.

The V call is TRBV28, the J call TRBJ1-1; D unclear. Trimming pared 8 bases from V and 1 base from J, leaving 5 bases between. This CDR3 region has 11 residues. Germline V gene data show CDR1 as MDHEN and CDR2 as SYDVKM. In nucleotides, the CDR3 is TGTGCCAGCCGACAGAACACTGAAGCTTTCTTT. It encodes CASRQNTEAFF.

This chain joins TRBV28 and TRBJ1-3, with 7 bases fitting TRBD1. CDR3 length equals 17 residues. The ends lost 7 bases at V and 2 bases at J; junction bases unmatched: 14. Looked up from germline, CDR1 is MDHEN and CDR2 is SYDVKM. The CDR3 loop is CASTSLRQGSAGNTIYF. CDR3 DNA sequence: TGTGCCAGCACCTCCTTAAGACAGGGATCTGCTGGAAACACCATATATTTT. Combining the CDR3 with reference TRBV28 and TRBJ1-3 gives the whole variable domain DVKVTQSSRYLVKRTGEKVFLECVQDMDHENMFWYRQDPGLGLRLIYFSYDVKMKEKGDIPEGYSVSREKKERFSLILESASTNQTSMYLCASTSLRQGSAGNTIYFGEGSWLTVV.

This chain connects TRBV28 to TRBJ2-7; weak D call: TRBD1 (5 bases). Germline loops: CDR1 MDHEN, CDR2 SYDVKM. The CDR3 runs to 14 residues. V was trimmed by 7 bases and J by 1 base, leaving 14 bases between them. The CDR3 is CASTFRVLSYEQYF. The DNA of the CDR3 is TGTGCCAGCACCTTCAGGGTGTTGTCCTACGAGCAGTACTTC.

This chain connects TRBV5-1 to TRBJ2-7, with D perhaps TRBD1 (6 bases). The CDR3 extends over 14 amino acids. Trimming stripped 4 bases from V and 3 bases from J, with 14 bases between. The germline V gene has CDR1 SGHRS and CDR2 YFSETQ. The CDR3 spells CASSIGAGDYEQYF. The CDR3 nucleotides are TGCGCCAGCAGCATAGGGGCAGGGGACTACGAGCAGTACTTC.